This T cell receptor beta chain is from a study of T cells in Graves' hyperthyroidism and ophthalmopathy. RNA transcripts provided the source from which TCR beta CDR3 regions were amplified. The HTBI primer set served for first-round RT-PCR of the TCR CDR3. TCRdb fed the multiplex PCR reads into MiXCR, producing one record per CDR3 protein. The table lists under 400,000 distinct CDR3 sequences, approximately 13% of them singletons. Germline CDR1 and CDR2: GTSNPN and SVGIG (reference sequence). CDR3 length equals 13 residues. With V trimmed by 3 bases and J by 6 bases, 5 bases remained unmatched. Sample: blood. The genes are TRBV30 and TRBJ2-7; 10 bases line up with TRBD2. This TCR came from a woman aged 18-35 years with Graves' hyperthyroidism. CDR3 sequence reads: CAWRLAGAGEQYF. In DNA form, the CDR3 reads TGTGCCTGGAGGCTAGCGGGAGCTGGCGAGCAGTACTTC. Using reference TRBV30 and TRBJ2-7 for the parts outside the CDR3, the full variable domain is SQTIHQWPATLVQPVGSPLSLECTVEGTSNPNLYWYRQAAGRGLQLLFYSVGIGQISSEVPQNLSASRPQDRQFILSSKKLLLSDSGFYLCAWRLAGAGEQYFGPGTRLTVT.